Each of the 10 T cell receptor beta chains below was sequenced from the same sample in a study of blood T cell repertoires in COVID-19. Measured with immunoSEQ multiplex PCR; TCRdb has only the in-frame clones, and not every one. The table has some 320,000 clones, 85% to 90% seen once; the top ten hold roughly 2.9%. The sample comprised PBMCs or T cells enriched from blood (not recorded which). The source of these receptors is a woman aged 45-59 years who had been exposed to COVID-19.

Here the CDR3 reads CASSQSGAGSGSSNQPQHF. The CDR3 DNA is TGTGCCAGCAGCCAGTCCGGGGCTGGAAGCGGGTCGAGCAATCAGCCCCAGCATTTT. J is TRBJ1-5 and V is TRBV7-9; possible D gene TRBD1, 5 bases. The CDR3 has 19 amino acids. V gave up 5 bases and J gave up 1 base, with 24 bases separating them. Germline lookup yields CDR1 SEHNR and CDR2 FQNEAQ (reference sequence).

This sequence joins TRBV12-5 and TRBJ2-7; D perhaps matches TRBD2 (6 bases). Trimming shortened V by 6 bases and J by 7 bases, and 16 bases separated the two germline ends. CDR3 size: 13 residues. CDR1 is LGHNT, CDR2 FRNRAP, per germline. CDR3 nucleotide sequence: TGTGCTAGTGGATTTAGCGTCGGGAGTGAGCAGTACTTC. This codes for CASGFSVGSEQYF.

The genes are TRBV7-6 and TRBJ2-1; 8 positions match TRBD2. The V segment lost 3 bases and the J segment 1 base; nucleotides outside the gene matches: 8. Germline-derived CDR1 and CDR2 are SGHVS and FNYEAQ. The CDR3 spans 17 residues. CDR3 residues: CASSFAGGGESYNEQFF. The CDR3 DNA reads as TGTGCCAGCAGCTTCGCGGGAGGAGGGGAATCCTACAATGAGCAGTTCTTC.

This chain joins TRBV28 and TRBJ2-1; TRBD2 agrees at 9 bases. V lost 4 bases, J lost 0 bases, and 16 bases stayed unmatched. Germline CDR1 and CDR2: MDHEN and SYDVKM. This CDR3 has 20 residues. The CDR3, as DNA: TGTGCCAGCAGTTCCGGTCGGGGGTACGGACTAGCGAGCTCCTACAATGAGCAGTTCTTC. Translated, it gives CASSSGRGYGLASSYNEQFF.

V and J are TRBV27 and TRBJ1-5, with D possibly being TRBD1 (5 bases). This CDR3 is built from 17 residues. Looked up from germline, CDR1 is MNHEY and CDR2 is SMNVEV (reference sequence). V lost 5 bases and J 2 bases, leaving 19 bases between the germline ends. The CDR3 protein is CASSPTSGIVGNQPQHF. The CDR3 DNA is TGTGCCAGCAGTCCCACCTCAGGGATAGTTGGCAATCAGCCCCAGCATTTT.

This clone was found once. The chain uses TRBV5-1 and TRBJ2-5, with D maybe TRBD1 (6 bases). Germline assignment: CDR1 SGHRS and CDR2 YFSETQ. The germline V and J ends were trimmed by 4 bases and 5 bases, with 12 bases remaining between them. The CDR3 totals 13 residues. In DNA, the CDR3 is TGCGCCAGCAGCATGCGAAGGGGGGAGACCCAGTACTTC. Translated, it gives CASSMRRGETQYF.

The J gene is TRBJ2-2, the V gene TRBV5-1, with 8 bases aligning to TRBD2. The junction had 4 bases not matched to a gene; V was cut back by 0 bases and J by 3 bases. This CDR3 spans 16 amino acids. Looked up from germline, CDR1 is SGHRS and CDR2 is YFSETQ. In nucleotides, the CDR3 is TGCGCCAGCAGCTTGGTGGGTAGCGGGGACACCGGGGAGCTGTTTTTT. Translation gives CASSLVGSGDTGELFF.

The rearrangement joins TRBV10-3 to TRBJ1-4, with D uncertain. Germline V gene lookup returns CDR1 ENHRY and CDR2 SYGVKD. This CDR3 region has 14 residues. Trimming cost V 4 bases and J 6 bases, with 12 bases left between them. DNA of the CDR3: TGTGCCATCAGTGCCCAATCATCGGATGAAAAACTGTTTTTT. Residues: CAISAQSSDEKLFF.

The rearrangement uses TRBV4-1 and TRBJ1-5; D might be TRBD1 (6 bases). V lost 2 bases, J lost 4 bases, and 12 bases lay in between. The V gene's germline CDR1 is MGHRA and CDR2 YSYEKL. The CDR3 covers 15 residues. CDR3 loop: CASSQLDRTNQPQHF. In nucleotides, the CDR3 is TGCGCCAGCAGCCAACTAGACAGGACGAATCAGCCCCAGCATTTT.

V and J are TRBV5-5 and TRBJ2-7, with 10 bases fitting TRBD1. The CDR3 loop spans 14 amino acids. The germline V gene has CDR1 SGHKS and CDR2 YYEKEE (reference sequence). V trimming: 4 bases; J trimming: 6 bases; junction bases outside the gene matches: 7. The CDR3 sequence is CASSLGQGSLEQYF. In DNA, the CDR3 is TGTGCCAGCAGCCTGGGACAGGGGAGTCTCGAGCAGTACTTC. Looking up the rest from reference TRBV5-5 and TRBJ2-7 gives the full variable domain: DAGVTQSPTHLIKTRGQQVTLRCSPISGHKSVSWYQQVLGQGPQFIFQYYEKEERGRGNFPDRFSARQFPNYSSELNVNALLLGDSALYLCASSLGQGSLEQYFGPGTRLTVT.